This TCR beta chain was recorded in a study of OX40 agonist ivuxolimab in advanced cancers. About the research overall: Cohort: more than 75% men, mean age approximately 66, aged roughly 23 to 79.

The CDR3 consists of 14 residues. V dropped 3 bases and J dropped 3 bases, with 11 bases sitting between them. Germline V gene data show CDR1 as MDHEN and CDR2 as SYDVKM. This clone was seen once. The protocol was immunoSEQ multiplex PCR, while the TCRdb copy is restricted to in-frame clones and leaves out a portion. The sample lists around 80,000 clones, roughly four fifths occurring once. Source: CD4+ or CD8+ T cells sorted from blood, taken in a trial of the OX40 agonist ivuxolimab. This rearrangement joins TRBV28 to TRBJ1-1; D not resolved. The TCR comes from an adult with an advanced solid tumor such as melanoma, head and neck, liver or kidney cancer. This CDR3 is CASSFFGEDTEAFF. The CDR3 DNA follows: TGTGCCAGCAGTTTTTTCGGTGAGGACACTGAAGCTTTCTTT.